Following are 19 T cell receptor beta chains from one sample sequenced in a study of blood T cells in healthy people across ages. PCR was performed a second time for about 7 to 12 cycles using a sample-barcoded 5' primer and a J-beta primer mix. TCRdb ran MiXCR on the 5' RACE reads and lists one entry per CDR3 protein. The sample shows roughly 900,000 distinct CDR3 sequences, roughly 48% of them seen only once. Sample: blood. The receptors derive from a man aged 25 to 40 in good health.

This chain connects TRBV27 to TRBJ2-5; TRBD2 aligns across 14 bases. This CDR3 has 16 residues. V shed 4 bases and J 1 base; nucleotides not matched to a gene: 2. Per the germline V gene, CDR1 is MNHEY and CDR2 is SMNVEV (reference sequence). The CDR3 DNA follows: TGTGCCAGCAGTTGGACTAGCGGGGGGTCCCAAGAGACCCAGTACTTC. Amino acid sequence: CASSWTSGGSQETQYF.

This clonotype was seen a few times. The chain joins TRBV4-3 to TRBJ2-5; D unclear. Germline lookup yields CDR1 LGHNA and CDR2 YSLEER. This CDR3 has 13 residues. With 3 bases removed from V and 9 bases from J, the gap between germline ends came to 14 bases. The CDR3 here is CASSHSEHEAQYF. As DNA, the CDR3 is TGCGCCAGCAGCCACTCCGAGCATGAGGCCCAGTACTTC.

The chain employs TRBV20-1 and TRBJ1-1, with 7 bases matching TRBD1. The germline gives CDR1 DFQATT, CDR2 SNEGSKA (reference sequence). The CDR3 covers 12 residues. V was clipped by 2 bases and J by 8 bases; unmatched bases: 5. The CDR3 loop is CSARLRQGEAFF. CDR3 DNA sequence: TGCAGTGCTAGACTCAGACAGGGCGAAGCTTTCTTT.

This clonotype was seen more than once but under ten times. The chain joins TRBV6-5 to TRBJ1-1; 8 bases agree with TRBD1. Germline trimming cut 5 bases from V and 4 bases from J; bases unmatched to any gene: 9. The CDR3 length is 15 residues. Germline V gene data show CDR1 as MNHEY and CDR2 as SVGAGI. The CDR3 protein is CASSVTRGLSTEAFF. The CDR3 DNA reads TGTGCCAGCAGTGTCACCAGGGGGCTGAGCACTGAAGCTTTCTTT.

V gene TRBV3-1 combines with J gene TRBJ2-5, with TRBD1 matching over 7 bases. The germline CDR1 and CDR2 sequences are LGHDT and YNNKEL (reference sequence). The CDR3 has 15 amino acids. The V gene end was trimmed by 4 bases and the J gene end by 5 bases; junction bases not matched to a gene: 10. CDR3 in DNA: TGTGCCAGCAGCCCGCCTACAGGGGTGGGGGAGACCCAGTACTTC. This encodes CASSPPTGVGETQYF.

This clonotype was seen at least ten times. The CDR3 sequence is CASSLTSGGQDEQFF. CDR3 bases: TGCGCCAGCAGCCTAACTAGCGGGGGGCAGGATGAGCAGTTCTTC. J is TRBJ2-1 and V is TRBV5-1; TRBD2 matches at 12 bases. The CDR3 loop spans 15 amino acids. Germline CDR1 is SGHRS and CDR2 is YFSETQ. V lost 4 bases to trimming and J lost 8 bases; unmatched junction nucleotides: 7.

This chain joins TRBV29-1 and TRBJ2-1; D remains ambiguous. The DNA end lines up better with TRBJ2-7; the J call may be wrong. This CDR3 comprises 13 residues. CDR1 and CDR2 (germline): SQVTM, ANQGSEA. In DNA form, the CDR3 reads TGCAGCGTTGGATGGTCCTACGATAATGAGCAGTACTTC. Encoded protein: CSVGWSYDNEQYF.

V usage is TRBV6-5 and J usage is TRBJ1-2; possible D gene TRBD1, 6 bases. Trimming shortened V by 9 bases and J by 7 bases, and 15 bases separated the two germline ends. There are 12 residues in the CDR3. From germline, CDR1 is MNHEY and CDR2 SVGAGI. The CDR3 reads CASGAGVTGYTF. For the CDR3, the DNA is TGTGCCAGTGGGGCAGGGGTGACTGGCTACACCTTC.

This clonotype was recorded a few times. V gene TRBV12-3 or TRBV12-4 combines with J gene TRBJ2-7, with TRBD1 matching over 7 bases. The CDR3 runs to 14 residues. V shed 6 bases, J shed 5 bases, and the junction held 10 bases outside the gene matches. CDR3 sequence reads: CASRPGTVFHEQYF. CDR3 nucleotides: TGTGCCAGCAGACCCGGGACAGTCTTCCACGAGCAGTACTTC.

The chain employs TRBV9 and TRBJ2-4; a weak D match, TRBD1 (6 bases). The DNA end is more similar to TRBJ2-7, so the J call may be wrong. The CDR3 consists of 13 residues. Germline values: CDR1 SGDLS, CDR2 YYNGEE. CDR3: CASSDVQGSEQYF. CDR3 bases: TGTGCCAGCAGCGATGTACAGGGTAGCGAGCAGTACTTC.

Turning to this clonotype: Compared with germline, one end of the junction differs, possibly owing to a read error. This chain joins TRBV25-1 and TRBJ2-7; no clear D gene. Germline CDR1 MGHDK, CDR2 SYGVNS. This CDR3 spans 15 amino acids. The chain's CDR3 is CASSELGRYSYGQYF. Here the CDR3 DNA reads TGTGCCAGCAGTGAATTAGGCCGATACTCCTACGGGCAGTACTTC.

This clonotype was seen a few times. The genes are TRBV2 and TRBJ1-4, with a tentative D call TRBD1 (5 bases). The V gene's germline CDR1 is SNHLY and CDR2 FYNNEI. V was clipped by 6 bases and J by 7 bases, with 12 bases between them. The CDR3 has 13 amino acids. The CDR3 DNA sequence: TGTGCCAGCAGAGGGACGCCTGGTGAAAAACTGTTTTTT. This gives the protein CASRGTPGEKLFF.

This rearrangement joins TRBV12-5 to TRBJ2-1; the match to TRBD1 covers 9 bases. The CDR3 totals 13 residues. Per germline, CDR1 LGHNT and CDR2 FRNRAP. V lost 6 bases, J lost 9 bases, and 6 bases stayed unmatched. CDR3 protein: CASGLGQGFEQFF. The CDR3 DNA is TGTGCTAGTGGCCTGGGACAGGGTTTTGAGCAGTTCTTC.

The chain couples TRBV9 to TRBJ2-7; D remains ambiguous. The CDR3 is made up of 14 amino acids. V shed 2 bases and J shed 3 bases, with 12 bases lying between them. Germline V lookup: CDR1 SGDLS, CDR2 YYNGEE. The CDR3 nucleotides are TGTGCCAGCAGCGTCGCGGACGGAGACTACGAGCAGTACTTC. This codes for CASSVADGDYEQYF.

The J gene is TRBJ1-4, the V gene TRBV27; D is unclear. The CDR3 loop spans 14 amino acids. The germline V and J ends were trimmed by 7 bases and 4 bases, with 13 bases remaining between them. The V gene's germline CDR1 is MNHEY and CDR2 SMNVEV (reference sequence). The CDR3 loop reads CASTGRMNNEKLFF. The CDR3 nucleotides read TGTGCCAGCACAGGACGGATGAATAATGAAAAACTGTTTTTT.

The chain is built from TRBV4-1 and TRBJ1-5, with TRBD1 matching over 9 bases. V shed 3 bases and J 4 bases; nucleotides not matched to a gene: 7. Germline lookup yields CDR1 MGHRA and CDR2 YSYEKL. The CDR3 consists of 16 residues. The CDR3 spells CASSQPGTGLNQPQHF. Written as DNA, the CDR3 is TGCGCCAGCAGCCAGCCCGGGACAGGGTTAAATCAGCCCCAGCATTTT.

This clonotype was counted only a few times. The CDR3 DNA follows: TGCGCCAGCAGCTTGGGCGTAAACTCCTACAATGAGCAGTTCTTC. Protein sequence: CASSLGVNSYNEQFF. J is TRBJ2-1 and V is TRBV5-1; D gene uncertain. V lost 0 bases and J 0 bases, leaving 7 bases between the germline ends. The CDR3 has 15 residues. Per the germline V gene, CDR1 is SGHRS and CDR2 is YFSETQ.

The rearrangement uses TRBV3-1 and TRBJ2-1; D possibly matches TRBD1 or TRBD2 (6 bases each). The length of the CDR3 is 15 residues. Germline loops: CDR1 LGHDT, CDR2 YNNKEL (reference sequence). V was clipped by 2 bases and J by 3 bases, with 11 bases between them. CDR3 residues: CASSQPGGYYNEQFF. CDR3 bases: TGTGCCAGCAGCCAACCCGGGGGCTACTACAATGAGCAGTTCTTC.

The table lists this clonotype with a few counts. A single base separates this from a much larger clone, so it may be a read error. The rearrangement joins TRBV12-3 or TRBV12-4 to TRBJ2-3; 8 nucleotides match TRBD1. The CDR3 has 14 residues. The CDR3 DNA follows: TGTGTCAGCAGTTTACAGGGGGAATCCGATACGCAGTATTTT. It yields the protein CVSSLQGESDTQYF.